This T cell receptor (beta chain) was captured by sequencing in a study of blood T cell repertoires in COVID-19. This clone occurred once. Among Cohort 3 donors, those recovered had two negative PCRs, clearance, or symptom resolution. From germline, CDR1 is LGHDT and CDR2 YNNKEL (reference sequence). The V gene end was trimmed by 1 base and the J gene end by 8 bases; junction bases not matched to a gene: 6. The CDR3 length is 15 residues. Here immunoSEQ multiplex PCR was the method, and the copy in TCRdb shows in-frame clones only, minus some. Of fewer than 300,000 clones listed, 85% to 90% were seen once; the top ten hold roughly 15%.

Sequencing was performed on PBMCs or T cells enriched from blood (not recorded which). The gene calls are TRBV3-1 (or the pseudogene TRBV3-2) and TRBJ2-1; 9 bases line up with TRBD2. The TCR comes from a man between 18 and 35 years old who had recovered from COVID-19. The DNA for the CDR3 is TGTGCCAGCAGCCAAGTAATAGCGGGAGAGTATGAGCAGTTCTTC. Translating it yields CASSQVIAGEYEQFF.